The 27 T cell receptor beta chains below all came from one sample that was sequenced in a study of Ad26.COV2.S vaccination and SARS-CoV-2 variants. This sample's treatment: some 19 received Ad26.COV2.S at low or high dose, single or two shots; about 5 received placebo; per-sample allocation not given. The samples were gathered on day 63 after the first injection of vaccine or placebo. Using immunoSEQ multiplex PCR, the repertoire was profiled, and TCRdb retains in-frame clones only, with some absent. The data show about 220,000 clones, 88% seen once. Sequencing was performed on peripheral blood, taken in a trial of Ad26.COV2.S vaccine versus placebo. All receptors derive from a person between 18 and 59 years old who received the Ad26.COV2.S COVID-19 vaccine or a placebo.

This chain connects TRBV9 to TRBJ2-2; 8 bases agree with TRBD2. This CDR3 contains 16 residues. Germline trimming cut 0 bases from V and 5 bases from J; bases unmatched to any gene: 6. Per germline, CDR1 SGDLS and CDR2 YYNGEE. The CDR3 is CASSVEVGRATGELFF. The CDR3 nucleotides read TGTGCCAGCAGCGTAGAAGTCGGGAGGGCAACCGGGGAGCTGTTTTTT.

This chain connects TRBV7-9 to TRBJ1-3, with 7 bases identical to TRBD1. V shed 1 base, J shed 0 bases, and the junction held 6 bases outside the gene matches. Germline CDR1 is SEHNR and CDR2 is FQNEAQ (reference sequence). CDR3 size: 17 residues. DNA for the CDR3: TGTGCCAGCAGCTTAGACAATAGGGACAGCTCTGGAAACACCATATATTTT. This translates into CASSLDNRDSSGNTIYF.

The chain uses TRBV29-1 and TRBJ2-7; 7 nucleotides match TRBD1. Germline lookup yields CDR1 SQVTM and CDR2 ANQGSEA. The V segment lost 6 bases and the J segment 2 bases; nucleotides outside the gene matches: 4. This CDR3 comprises 12 residues. The CDR3 spells CSVLTGTYEQYF. The CDR3 DNA is TGCAGCGTCTTGACAGGGACCTACGAGCAGTACTTC.

The chain recombines TRBV7-2 with TRBJ1-5; D possibly corresponds to TRBD1 (5 bases). V gave up 10 bases and J gave up 3 bases, with 16 bases separating them. This CDR3 comprises 14 residues. Germline V gene sequence: CDR1 SGHTA, CDR2 FQGNSA. The CDR3, as DNA: TGTGCCACCTCCCCGGACACCTTCAATCAGCCCCAGCATTTT. Residues: CATSPDTFNQPQHF.

V and J are TRBV7-8 and TRBJ1-1; no reliable D call. Trimming removed 1 base at V and 4 bases at J, with 7 bases between. This CDR3 has 13 amino acids. Germline assignment: CDR1 SGHVS and CDR2 FQNEAQ. CDR3 coding DNA: TGTGCCAGCAGCTTAGGGGAGGGCACTGAAGCTTTCTTT. Its protein product is CASSLGEGTEAFF.

This clone was seen a single time. The V gene is TRBV30, the J gene TRBJ2-1; D is uncertain. The V gene lost 1 base and the J gene lost 8 bases, with 6 bases spanning the gap. This CDR3 has 11 amino acids. Germline CDR1 and CDR2: GTSNPN and SVGIG (reference sequence). The CDR3 is CAWSGQDEQFF. The CDR3 DNA sequence: TGTGCCTGGAGTGGACAAGATGAGCAGTTCTTC.

This chain links TRBV11-2 with TRBJ2-2, with D perhaps assigned TRBD1 or TRBD2 (5 bases each). Deletions cut 0 bases from V and 3 bases from J, with 11 bases between. The CDR3 extends over 16 amino acids. Per germline, CDR1 SGHAT and CDR2 FQNNGV. The CDR3 coding sequence is TGTGCCAGCAGCTTAGAGGCAGGGACCTACACCGGGGAGCTGTTTTTT. Translating gives CASSLEAGTYTGELFF.

This clone was counted a few times. The rearrangement uses TRBV11-3 and TRBJ2-2, with a weak D call TRBD2 (5 bases). CDR3 length: 14 residues. Trimming cost V 3 bases and J 3 bases, with 8 bases left between them. From germline, CDR1 is SGHNT and CDR2 YENEEA. The CDR3 reads CASSFEGYTGELFF. The DNA of the CDR3 is TGTGCCAGCAGCTTTGAGGGATACACCGGGGAGCTGTTTTTT. The full variable domain, in which reference TRBV11-3 and TRBJ2-2 provide the parts outside the CDR3, is EAGVVQSPRYKIIEKKQPVAFWCNPISGHNTLYWYLQNLGQGPELLIRYENEEAVDDSQLPKDRFSAERLKGVDSTLKIQPAELGDSAVYLCASSFEGYTGELFFGEGSRLTVL.

V gene TRBV11-2 combines with J gene TRBJ1-5; 7 nucleotides agree with TRBD1. With V trimmed by 4 bases and J by 3 bases, 9 bases remained unmatched. This CDR3 is built from 16 residues. Germline lookup yields CDR1 SGHAT and CDR2 FQNNGV. Here the CDR3 reads CASSSLAGGTNQPQHF. Written as DNA, the CDR3 is TGTGCCAGCAGCTCCCTGGCAGGGGGAACCAATCAGCCCCAGCATTTT.

The chain employs TRBV7-2 and TRBJ2-1, with TRBD2 matching over 10 bases. V lost 4 bases and J lost 3; bases outside the gene matches: 6. This CDR3 contains 16 residues. Germline V gene sequence: CDR1 SGHTA, CDR2 FQGNSA. The DNA for the CDR3 is TGTGCCAGCAGCTCTTGGACTAGCGGCATCTACAATGAGCAGTTCTTC. This encodes CASSSWTSGIYNEQFF.

The rearrangement links TRBV28 to TRBJ1-2; possible D gene TRBD1, 5 bases. Trimming cost V 6 bases and J 4 bases, with 12 bases left between them. From germline, CDR1 is MDHEN and CDR2 SYDVKM. CDR3 length equals 13 residues. In nucleotides, the CDR3 is TGTGCCAGCAGCCGGGCAGGGCTCTATGGCTACACCTTC. Its protein is CASSRAGLYGYTF.

The chain carries TRBV29-1 and TRBJ1-2; maybe TRBD1 (6 bases). Looked up from germline, CDR1 is SQVTM and CDR2 is ANQGSEA. There are 15 residues in the CDR3. The V gene lost 7 bases and the J gene lost 5 bases, with 23 bases spanning the gap. The CDR3 coding sequence is TGCAGCGCCCTTACAGAGGGGGGACGAGGGTATGGCTACACCTTC. It specifies CSALTEGGRGYGYTF.

This clone was counted a few times. The V and J genes are TRBV3-1 (or the pseudogene TRBV3-2) and TRBJ1-3; TRBD1 aligns across 9 bases. Germline loops: CDR1 LGHDT, CDR2 YNNKEL (reference sequence). There are 16 residues in the CDR3. V gave up 3 bases and J gave up 4 bases; unmatched junction bases: 7. The CDR3 DNA is TGTGCCAGCAGCCATGAACAGGGGGCTGGCGGAAACACCATATATTTT. It yields the protein CASSHEQGAGGNTIYF.

Here the CDR3 reads CASSQEIPSNYGYTF. CDR3 DNA sequence: TGTGCCAGCAGCCAAGAGATACCGTCCAACTATGGCTACACCTTC. V is TRBV4-2 and J is TRBJ1-2; D uncertain. Germline V CDR1 and CDR2: LGHNA, YNFKEQ. Trimming removed 0 bases at V and 2 bases at J, with 10 bases between. The CDR3 extends over 15 amino acids.

The V and J genes are TRBV6-2 or TRBV6-3 and TRBJ2-3; D gene unclear. Looked up from germline, CDR1 is MNHEY and CDR2 is SVGEGT. V lost 3 bases and J 10 bases, leaving 14 bases between the germline ends. This CDR3 is 13 amino acids long. CDR3 sequence (DNA): TGTGCCAGCAGTTATTTGTATCCAGGCCCGCAGTATTTT. It translates to CASSYLYPGPQYF.

A single count supports this clone. The V and J genes are TRBV6-4 and TRBJ2-1; tentative D call: TRBD2 (6 bases). The V end lost 5 bases, the J end lost 9 bases, and 20 bases lay between the germline ends. CDR1 is MRHNA and CDR2 is SNTAGT in the germline V gene. The CDR3 spans 15 residues. For the CDR3, the DNA is TGTGCCAGCAGTATCAGCCAGCGGTCAGCGGGTGAGCAGTTCTTC. Translating it yields CASSISQRSAGEQFF.

This clone was picked up one time. The V and J genes are TRBV19 and TRBJ2-3; weak D call: TRBD2 (6 bases). CDR1 and CDR2 from the germline V gene are LNHDA and SQIVND (reference sequence). This CDR3 has 13 amino acids. Trimming took off 5 bases at V and 6 bases at J, with 12 bases between the two ends. The DNA of the CDR3 is TGTGCCAGTAGTCTAGCGATGGGGGATACGCAGTATTTT. It specifies CASSLAMGDTQYF.

This clone showed up just a few times. This sequence joins TRBV19 and TRBJ2-7; 7 positions agree with TRBD2. Germline CDR1 reads LNHDA; CDR2 reads SQIVND (reference sequence). Trimming removed 5 bases from V and 4 bases from J; junction bases left unmatched: 8. The CDR3 totals 14 residues. CDR3 region: CASSYNVGGYEQYF. The CDR3 DNA is TGTGCCAGTAGTTATAACGTCGGGGGGTACGAGCAGTACTTC.

V and J are TRBV4-1 and TRBJ1-1; 9 bases line up with TRBD1. V shed 5 bases and J 4 bases; nucleotides not matched to a gene: 8. Looked up from germline, CDR1 is MGHRA and CDR2 is YSYEKL. The CDR3 consists of 15 residues. Here the CDR3 reads CASSVEQGAVTEAFF. The CDR3 nucleotides read TGCGCCAGCAGCGTCGAACAGGGGGCAGTCACTGAAGCTTTCTTT.

The chain is built from TRBV28 and TRBJ2-1; D possibly corresponds to TRBD1 (5 bases). The CDR3 is made up of 13 amino acids. The V end lost 2 bases, the J end lost 7 bases, and 9 bases lay between the germline ends. Germline V lookup: CDR1 MDHEN, CDR2 SYDVKM. CDR3 loop: CASSLQGTNEQFF. CDR3 DNA sequence: TGTGCCAGCAGTTTACAGGGTACAAATGAGCAGTTCTTC. Full variable domain (outside the CDR3, taken from reference TRBV28 and TRBJ2-1): DVKVTQSSRYLVKRTGEKVFLECVQDMDHENMFWYRQDPGLGLRLIYFSYDVKMKEKGDIPEGYSVSREKKERFSLILESASTNQTSMYLCASSLQGTNEQFFGPGTRLTVL.

The V gene is TRBV30, the J gene TRBJ1-1, with unresolved D. Trimming took off 4 bases at V and 14 bases at J, with 8 bases between the two ends. This CDR3 has 8 amino acids. Germline V gene lookup returns CDR1 GTSNPN and CDR2 SVGIG (reference sequence). The CDR3 nucleotides are TGTGCCTGGAATTTAGAGTTCTTT. Protein sequence: CAWNLEFF.

This chain connects TRBV15 to TRBJ1-2, with 7 bases lining up with TRBD1. The CDR3 spans 14 residues. CDR1 LNHNV and CDR2 YYDKDF come from the germline V gene (reference sequence). V trimming: 2 bases; J trimming: 8 bases; junction bases outside the gene matches: 8. The CDR3, as DNA: TGTGCCACCAGCAGACGCGGGACAGCGAGGGGCTACACCTTC. As protein: CATSRRGTARGYTF.

This chain connects TRBV28 to TRBJ2-7; D is undetermined. V lost 1 base and J 3 bases, leaving 4 bases between the germline ends. The CDR3 covers 12 residues. The germline V gene encodes CDR1 MDHEN and CDR2 SYDVKM. The CDR3 nucleotides are TGTGCCAGCAGTTTATCCGGCTACGAGCAGTACTTC. Encoded protein: CASSLSGYEQYF.

This clone showed up just once. The genes are TRBV7-9 and TRBJ2-1; possible D gene TRBD2, 7 bases. The germline V gene has CDR1 SEHNR and CDR2 FQNEAQ (reference sequence). V gave up 1 base and J gave up 2 bases, with 15 bases separating them. The CDR3 loop spans 17 amino acids. The CDR3 DNA is TGTGCCAGCAGCTTAGGCGGGGGCGGGGGAACCTACAATGAGCAGTTCTTC. Encoded protein: CASSLGGGGGTYNEQFF.

The chain uses TRBV6-5 and TRBJ2-2, with D perhaps TRBD1 or TRBD2 (5 bases each). This CDR3 spans 15 amino acids. Germline loops: CDR1 MNHEY, CDR2 SVGAGI. V was pared by 5 bases and J by 6 bases, with 16 bases between. CDR3 sequence: CASSTGTSVSGELFF. The CDR3 DNA reads as TGTGCCAGCAGTACCGGGACCTCCGTTTCCGGGGAGCTGTTTTTT.

The chain employs TRBV6-2 or TRBV6-3 and TRBJ2-1, with 8 bases fitting TRBD2. Germline V gene sequence: CDR1 MNHEY, CDR2 SVGEGT. The CDR3 is 18 residues long. J was trimmed by 0 bases and V by 0 bases; bases with no gene match: 7. As DNA, the CDR3 is TGTGCCAGCAGTTACTCGGCTAGCGGGCCGACCTCCTACAATGAGCAGTTCTTC. Its protein product is CASSYSASGPTSYNEQFF.

Comment on this clone: An end of the junction differs from the germline gene, which may be a read error. The gene calls are TRBV7-2 and TRBJ2-7; D gene uncertain. Germline assignment: CDR1 SGHTA and CDR2 FQGNSA. The CDR3 has 13 residues. The CDR3 DNA reads TGTGCCAGCAGCCGATCGAGCTCCTCCGAGCAGTACTTC. Protein product: CASSRSSSSEQYF. Full variable domain (outside the CDR3, taken from reference TRBV7-2 and TRBJ2-7): GAGVSQSPSNKVTEKGKDVELRCDPISGHTALYWYRQSLGQGLEFLIYFQGNSAPDKSGLPSDRFSAERTGGSVSTLTIQRTQQEDSAVYLCASSRSSSSEQYFGPGTRLTVT.